The 29 T cell receptor beta chains below all came from one sample that was sequenced in a study of radiation and T cells in renal cell carcinoma. Sequenced by immunoSEQ multiplex PCR; TCRdb stores in-frame clones only, minus some. Of 130,000 to 150,000 clones listed, roughly 90% are singletons. The time point is: blood 4 weeks post-SBRT, at nephrectomy. Regarding treatment: 15 Gy SBRT to primary tumor, nephrectomy 4 weeks later. Sequenced material: blood, taken from a patient whose treatment included radiotherapy and nephrectomy. Receptor source: a woman aged 50 to 60 with renal cell carcinoma.

The genes are TRBV19 and TRBJ1-3; 8 bases are a match to TRBD1. V lost 7 bases, J lost 1 base, and 9 bases stayed unmatched. The CDR3 consists of 16 residues. Per the germline V gene, CDR1 is LNHDA and CDR2 is SQIVND (reference sequence). The CDR3 sequence: CASTRGRGPSGNTIYF. CDR3 in DNA: TGTGCCAGTACCCGGGGCAGGGGGCCTTCTGGAAACACCATATATTTT.

The chain couples TRBV5-1 to TRBJ2-3; 8 bases map to TRBD2. With 0 bases clipped from V and 0 bases from J, the junction kept 3 bases outside the gene matches. Germline CDR1 and CDR2: SGHRS and YFSETQ. This CDR3 has 16 residues. The CDR3 DNA is TGCGCCAGCAGCTTGGCCTCTAGCGGGAGCACAGATACGCAGTATTTT. The encoded protein is CASSLASSGSTDTQYF.

The genes are TRBV10-1 and TRBJ2-7; 9 bases match TRBD1. J gave up 3 bases and V 10 bases, and 10 bases lay outside the gene matches. This CDR3 contains 14 residues. Germline V gene lookup returns CDR1 WNHNN and CDR2 SYGVQD (reference sequence). CDR3: CAKTGGHHGYEQYF. DNA of the CDR3: TGCGCCAAAACAGGGGGCCACCATGGCTACGAGCAGTACTTC.

The chain combines TRBV7-9 with TRBJ2-3; 14 positions agree with TRBD2. The CDR3 contains 15 residues. Germline CDR1 SEHNR, CDR2 FQNEAQ (reference sequence). V dropped 5 bases and J dropped 6; count of bases not matched to a gene: 4. The DNA for the CDR3 is TGTGCCAGCAGCCGACTAGCGGGAGGGGGGGATACGCAGTATTTT. Protein: CASSRLAGGGDTQYF.

This clone appeared a few times. V and J are TRBV2 and TRBJ2-1; TRBD1 agrees at 9 bases. The CDR3 covers 14 residues. V was clipped by 7 bases and J by 6 bases; unmatched bases: 7. From germline, CDR1 is SNHLY and CDR2 FYNNEI. CDR3 nucleotides: TGTGCCAGCACTCGGGACAGGGAGCGCAATGAGCAGTTCTTC. This encodes CASTRDRERNEQFF. Drawing the rest from reference TRBV2 and TRBJ2-1, the complete variable domain is EPEVTQTPSHQVTQMGQEVILRCVPISNHLYFYWYRQILGQKVEFLVSFYNNEISEKSEIFDDQFSVERPDGSNFTLKIRSTKLEDSAMYFCASTRDRERNEQFFGPGTRLTVL.

This chain uses TRBV4-2 with TRBJ1-4; 7 positions match TRBD1. The CDR3 sequence is 16 residues long. J gave up 8 bases and V 0 bases, and 9 bases lay outside the gene matches. Germline-derived CDR1 and CDR2 are LGHNA and YNFKEQ. CDR3 sequence reads: CASSQDTGALKEKLFF. CDR3 in DNA: TGTGCCAGCAGCCAAGATACAGGGGCTTTAAAGGAAAAACTGTTTTTT.

This sequence joins TRBV19 and TRBJ1-5; unclear D gene. V dropped 7 bases and J dropped 3 bases, with 10 bases sitting between them. The CDR3 loop spans 13 amino acids. Germline lookup yields CDR1 LNHDA and CDR2 SQIVND (reference sequence). CDR3 residues: CASKAVINQPQHF. The CDR3 nucleotides read TGTGCCAGTAAGGCAGTCATCAATCAGCCCCAGCATTTT.

The chain joins TRBV7-2 to TRBJ2-1, with TRBD2 matching over 10 bases. After removal of 2 bases from V and 7 bases from J, the junction contained 8 bases not matched to a gene. CDR1 SGHTA and CDR2 FQGNSA come from the germline V gene. The CDR3 has 16 residues. Here the CDR3 reads CASSLTLAGAWNEQFF. CDR3 bases: TGTGCCAGCAGCTTAACTCTAGCGGGAGCTTGGAATGAGCAGTTCTTC.

The chain joins TRBV21-1 to TRBJ1-2; the table gives TRBD1 as D, unverified against the DNA. TRBV21-1 is shown as a pseudogene. This CDR3 is built from 15 residues. The CDR3 here is CASSIGQGAPYGYTF. The CDR3 region has the DNA TGTGCCAGCAGCATAGGACAGGGGGCCCCATATGGCTACACCTTC.

This rearrangement joins TRBV7-3 to TRBJ1-1; unclear D gene. V was clipped by 1 base and J by 1 base, with 7 bases between them. Germline assignment: CDR1 SGHTA and CDR2 FQGTGA. The CDR3 spans 14 residues. The CDR3 nucleotides read TGTGCCAGCAGCTTAAGTGACAAGAACACTGAAGCTTTCTTT. It is translated as CASSLSDKNTEAFF. Full variable domain (remainder filled in from reference TRBV7-3 and TRBJ1-1): GAGVSQTPSNKVTEKGKYVELRCDPISGHTALYWYRQSLGQGPEFLIYFQGTGAADDSGLPNDRFFAVRPEGSVSTLKIQRTERGDSAVYLCASSLSDKNTEAFFGQGTRLTVV.

The chain uses TRBV28 and TRBJ2-5; the D gene is possibly TRBD1 (5 bases). Germline assignment: CDR1 MDHEN and CDR2 SYDVKM. Trimming removed 0 bases from V and 5 bases from J, with 13 bases in between. This CDR3 comprises 15 residues. The CDR3 DNA reads TGTGCCAGCAGTTTATGGGGCAGGGATTTGGAGACCCAGTACTTC. Amino acids: CASSLWGRDLETQYF.

V gene TRBV14 combines with J gene TRBJ2-2; no firm D call. Per the germline V gene, CDR1 is SGHDN and CDR2 is FVKESK. This CDR3 spans 13 amino acids. The V gene lost 0 bases and the J gene lost 6 bases, with 5 bases spanning the gap. This CDR3 is CASSQELSGELFF. In nucleotides, the CDR3 is TGTGCCAGCAGCCAAGAGTTATCCGGGGAGCTGTTTTTT. Based on the CDR3 plus reference TRBV14 and TRBJ2-2, the full variable domain is EAGVTQFPSHSVIEKGQTVTLRCDPISGHDNLYWYRRVMGKEIKFLLHFVKESKQDESGMPNNRFLAERTGGTYSTLKVQPAELEDSGVYFCASSQELSGELFFGEGSRLTVL.

The chain combines TRBV11-3 with TRBJ1-1, with D possibly TRBD1 on 6 matching bases. CDR1 SGHNT and CDR2 YENEEA come from the germline V gene. V gave up 2 bases and J gave up 6 bases, with 13 bases separating them. The CDR3 runs to 14 residues. The DNA for the CDR3 is TGTGCCAGCAGCTTAACCCCGGGGGCCCCTGAAGCTTTCTTT. Translating it yields CASSLTPGAPEAFF.

The rearrangement links TRBV28 to TRBJ1-1; 7 bases are a match to TRBD1. V lost 6 bases, J lost 3 bases, and 4 bases stayed unmatched. The germline CDR1 and CDR2 sequences are MDHEN and SYDVKM. The CDR3 loop spans 13 amino acids. CDR3 nucleotides: TGTGCCAGCAGGTCAGGGGGAGACACTGAAGCTTTCTTT. Protein: CASRSGGDTEAFF. The whole variable domain, remainder taken from reference TRBV28 and TRBJ1-1, is DVKVTQSSRYLVKRTGEKVFLECVQDMDHENMFWYRQDPGLGLRLIYFSYDVKMKEKGDIPEGYSVSREKKERFSLILESASTNQTSMYLCASRSGGDTEAFFGQGTRLTVV.

The chain employs TRBV29-1 and TRBJ2-2; the match to TRBD1 covers 7 bases. Trimming took 7 bases from V and 0 from J; bases not matched to a gene: 5. Per the germline V gene, CDR1 is SQVTM and CDR2 is ANQGSEA. CDR3 length: 14 amino acids. CDR3 DNA sequence: TGCAGCGGTATACAGGGGTCGAACACCGGGGAGCTGTTTTTT. This encodes CSGIQGSNTGELFF.

In its sample, this clone was seen once. The chain uses TRBV7-2 and TRBJ2-3; tentative D call: TRBD1 (5 bases). Germline V lookup: CDR1 SGHTA, CDR2 FQGNSA. The CDR3 is 14 residues long. Deletions cut 2 bases from V and 5 bases from J, with 11 bases between. This chain's CDR3 is CASSLSTVRDTQYF. The CDR3 DNA is TGTGCCAGCAGCTTATCGACAGTTAGAGATACGCAGTATTTT.

CDR3: CASGTSGTADTQYF. The CDR3 region has the DNA TGCGCCAGCGGAACCTCCGGGACGGCGGATACGCAGTATTTT. J is TRBJ2-3 and V is TRBV5-1; the D call may be TRBD1 or TRBD2 (5 bases each). Trimming shortened V by 7 bases and J by 6 bases, and 18 bases separated the two germline ends. Germline CDR1 and CDR2: SGHRS and YFSETQ. CDR3 length: 14 residues.

The chain is built from TRBV14 and TRBJ2-6; D remains ambiguous. V lost 4 bases to trimming and J lost 5 bases, with 3 bases between them. The CDR3 extends over 12 amino acids. CDR1 and CDR2 (germline): SGHDN, FVKESK. The CDR3 protein is CASSLRANVLTF. Here the CDR3 DNA reads TGTGCCAGCAGCCTTCGGGCCAACGTCCTGACTTTC.

The gene calls are TRBV5-4 and TRBJ1-1; D gene unclear. Trimming pared 4 bases from V and 1 base from J, leaving 14 bases between. Germline V CDR1 and CDR2: SGHNT, YYREEE (reference sequence). There are 15 residues in the CDR3. The CDR3 DNA reads as TGTGCCAGCAGCCCCGGTGGTCCGGAGAACACTGAAGCTTTCTTT. It codes for CASSPGGPENTEAFF.

The gene calls are TRBV28 and TRBJ1-5; 8 bases match TRBD1. Trimming removed 6 bases from V and 7 bases from J; junction bases left unmatched: 11. This CDR3 has 15 residues. Germline V gives CDR1 MDHEN, CDR2 SYDVKM. The CDR3 sequence is CASSQGQGNEQPQHF. As DNA, the CDR3 is TGTGCCAGCAGCCAAGGACAGGGAAACGAACAGCCCCAGCATTTT.

The genes are TRBV4-2 and TRBJ2-6, with unresolved D. This CDR3 is built from 15 residues. Germline V gene sequence: CDR1 LGHNA, CDR2 YNFKEQ. With 0 bases removed from V and 2 bases from J, the gap between germline ends came to 5 bases. The chain's CDR3 is CASSQDMAGANVLTF. The CDR3 DNA reads TGTGCCAGCAGCCAAGATATGGCTGGGGCCAACGTCCTGACTTTC.

V gene TRBV11-2 combines with J gene TRBJ2-1, with D possibly being TRBD2 (6 bases). Trimming took 2 bases from V and 5 from J, leaving 16 bases between them. In germline, CDR1 is SGHAT, CDR2 FQNNGV. The CDR3 runs to 16 residues. CDR3 nucleotide sequence: TGTGCCAGCAGCTTAAATGGCGGGAAGTTCCACAATGAGCAGTTCTTC. Its translation: CASSLNGGKFHNEQFF.

The V gene is TRBV7-7, the J gene TRBJ2-7; tentative D call: TRBD1 (6 bases). The CDR3 extends over 13 amino acids. Germline CDR1 SSHAT, CDR2 FNYEAQ (reference sequence). V lost 6 bases and J 2 bases, leaving 11 bases between the germline ends. CDR3 in DNA: TGTGCCAGCAGTCGGGACACTACCTACGAGCAGTACTTC. Translating gives CASSRDTTYEQYF.

The table lists this clone with a few counts. The chain combines TRBV5-1 with TRBJ1-1; possibly TRBD1 for D (5 bases). Between the trimmed V and J ends, which lost 0 bases and 4 bases, there was a span of 10 bases. This CDR3 contains 14 residues. Germline V gives CDR1 SGHRS, CDR2 YFSETQ. The CDR3 sequence: CASSLDGGSTEAFF. CDR3 sequence (DNA): TGCGCCAGCAGCTTGGATGGGGGGAGCACTGAAGCTTTCTTT.

This clone was counted a single time. The J gene is TRBJ1-5, the V gene TRBV19; D may be TRBD1 (5 bases). V shed 6 bases and J shed 6 bases, with 15 bases lying between them. Germline V lookup: CDR1 LNHDA, CDR2 SQIVND (reference sequence). This CDR3 is built from 14 residues. The CDR3, as DNA: TGTGCCAGTAGCCCTCAGGGCTGGGGTCAGCCCCAGCATTTT. As protein: CASSPQGWGQPQHF.

The chain employs TRBV6-6 and TRBJ1-5, with D maybe TRBD1 (5 bases). The V gene lost 6 bases and the J gene lost 6 bases, with 18 bases spanning the gap. The CDR3 is 15 residues long. CDR1 is MNHNY and CDR2 is SVGAGI in the germline V gene (reference sequence). The CDR3 sequence is CASSPDQGWGQPQHF. The CDR3 DNA sequence: TGTGCCAGCAGCCCAGACCAGGGATGGGGTCAGCCCCAGCATTTT.

The genes are TRBV19 and TRBJ1-5; no firm D call. CDR3 length: 11 amino acids. Trimming shortened V by 5 bases and J by 5 bases, and 4 bases separated the two germline ends. The V gene's germline CDR1 is LNHDA and CDR2 SQIVND (reference sequence). CDR3 bases: TGTGCCAGTAGTTGGGATCAGCCCCAGCATTTT. Its protein is CASSWDQPQHF.

The genes are TRBV6-5 and TRBJ2-5, with 7 bases fitting TRBD1. Germline trimming cut 6 bases from V and 5 bases from J; bases unmatched to any gene: 9. The germline gives CDR1 MNHEY, CDR2 SVGAGI. The CDR3 covers 14 residues. The CDR3 loop is CASSLGQLRETQYF. CDR3 nucleotides: TGTGCCAGCAGCCTGGGACAGCTTAGGGAGACCCAGTACTTC.

The V gene is TRBV6-6, the J gene TRBJ2-7, with 9 nucleotides matching TRBD1. J gave up 9 bases and V 4 bases, and 10 bases lay outside the gene matches. The CDR3 contains 14 residues. Germline V gene sequence: CDR1 MNHNY, CDR2 SVGAGI (reference sequence). Written as DNA, the CDR3 is TGTGCCAGCAGTTCAGCGGTCGGGACAGGGCCGCAGTACTTC. Translation gives CASSSAVGTGPQYF.